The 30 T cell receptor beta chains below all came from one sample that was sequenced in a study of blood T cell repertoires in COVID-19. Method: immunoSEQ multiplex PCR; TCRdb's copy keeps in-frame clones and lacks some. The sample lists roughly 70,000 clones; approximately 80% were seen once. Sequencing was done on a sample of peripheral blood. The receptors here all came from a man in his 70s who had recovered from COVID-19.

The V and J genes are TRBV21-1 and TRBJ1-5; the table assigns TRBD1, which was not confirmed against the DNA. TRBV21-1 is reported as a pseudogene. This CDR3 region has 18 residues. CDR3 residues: CASSKVEGVTGGRQPQHF. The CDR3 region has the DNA TGTGCCAGCAGCAAAGTTGAGGGGGTCACAGGGGGTCGTCAGCCCCAGCATTTT.

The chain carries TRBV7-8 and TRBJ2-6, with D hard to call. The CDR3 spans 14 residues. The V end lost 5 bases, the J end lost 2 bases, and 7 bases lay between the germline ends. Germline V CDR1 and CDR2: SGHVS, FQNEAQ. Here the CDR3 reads CASSRSPGANVLTF. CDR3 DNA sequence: TGTGCCAGCAGCCGGTCTCCTGGGGCCAACGTCCTGACTTTC.

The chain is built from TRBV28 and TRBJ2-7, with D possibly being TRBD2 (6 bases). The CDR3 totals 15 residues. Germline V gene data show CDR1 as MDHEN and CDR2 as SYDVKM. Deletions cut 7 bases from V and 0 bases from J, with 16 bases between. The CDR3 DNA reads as TGTGCCAGCAACGACCCGGGGGTGAACTCCTACGAGCAGTACTTC. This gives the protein CASNDPGVNSYEQYF.

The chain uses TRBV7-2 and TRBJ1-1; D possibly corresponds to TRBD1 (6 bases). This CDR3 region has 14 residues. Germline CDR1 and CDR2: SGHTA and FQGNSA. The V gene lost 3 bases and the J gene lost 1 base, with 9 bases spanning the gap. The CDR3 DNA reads TGTGCCAGCAGCTTGGGACACGGGAACACTGAAGCTTTCTTT. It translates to CASSLGHGNTEAFF.

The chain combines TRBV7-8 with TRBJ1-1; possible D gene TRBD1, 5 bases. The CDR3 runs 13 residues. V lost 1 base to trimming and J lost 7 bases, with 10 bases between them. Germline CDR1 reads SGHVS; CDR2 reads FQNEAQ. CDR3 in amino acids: CASSLVGLSEAFF. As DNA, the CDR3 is TGTGCCAGCAGCTTAGTGGGACTCAGTGAAGCTTTCTTT.

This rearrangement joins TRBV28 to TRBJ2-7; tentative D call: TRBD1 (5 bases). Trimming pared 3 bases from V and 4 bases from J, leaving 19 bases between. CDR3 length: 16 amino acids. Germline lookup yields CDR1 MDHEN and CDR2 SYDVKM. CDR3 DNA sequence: TGTGCCAGCAGTTTGCTTAGGGGCCAGACGACATACGAGCAGTACTTC. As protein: CASSLLRGQTTYEQYF.

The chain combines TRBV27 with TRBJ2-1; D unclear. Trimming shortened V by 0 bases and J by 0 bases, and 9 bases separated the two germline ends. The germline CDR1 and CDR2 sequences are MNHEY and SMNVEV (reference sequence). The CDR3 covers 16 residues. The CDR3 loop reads CASSLSFESSYNEQFF. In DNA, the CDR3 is TGTGCCAGCAGTTTATCATTCGAGAGCTCCTACAATGAGCAGTTCTTC.

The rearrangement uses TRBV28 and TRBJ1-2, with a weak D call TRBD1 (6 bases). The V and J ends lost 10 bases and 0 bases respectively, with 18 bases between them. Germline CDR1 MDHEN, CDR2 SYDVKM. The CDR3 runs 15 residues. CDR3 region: CAIPDSKVSNYGYTF. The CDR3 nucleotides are TGTGCCATTCCGGACAGCAAAGTTTCTAACTATGGCTACACCTTC.

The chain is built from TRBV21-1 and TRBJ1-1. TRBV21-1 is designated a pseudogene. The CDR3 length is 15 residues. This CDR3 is CASNPRSRGSTEAFF. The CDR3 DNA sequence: TGTGCCAGCAACCCCCGGTCGAGAGGGAGCACTGAAGCTTTCTTT.

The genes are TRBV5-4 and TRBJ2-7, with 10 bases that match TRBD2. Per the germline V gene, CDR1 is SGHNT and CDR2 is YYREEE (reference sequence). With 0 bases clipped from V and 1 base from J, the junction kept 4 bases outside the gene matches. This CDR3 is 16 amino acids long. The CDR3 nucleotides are TGTGCCAGCAGCTTGGGGAGCGGGAGGGGGTCCTACGAGCAGTACTTC. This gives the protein CASSLGSGRGSYEQYF.

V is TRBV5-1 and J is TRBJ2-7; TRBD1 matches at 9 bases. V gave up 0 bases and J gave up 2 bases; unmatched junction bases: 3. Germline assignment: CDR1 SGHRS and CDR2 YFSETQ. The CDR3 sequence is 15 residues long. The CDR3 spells CASSLDGTGTYEQYF. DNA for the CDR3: TGCGCCAGCAGCTTGGATGGGACAGGGACCTACGAGCAGTACTTC.

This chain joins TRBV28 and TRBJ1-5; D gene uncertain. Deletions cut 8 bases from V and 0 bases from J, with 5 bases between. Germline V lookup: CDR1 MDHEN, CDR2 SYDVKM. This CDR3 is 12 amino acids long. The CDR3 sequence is CASRLSNQPQHF. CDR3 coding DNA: TGTGCCAGCCGACTTAGCAATCAGCCCCAGCATTTT.

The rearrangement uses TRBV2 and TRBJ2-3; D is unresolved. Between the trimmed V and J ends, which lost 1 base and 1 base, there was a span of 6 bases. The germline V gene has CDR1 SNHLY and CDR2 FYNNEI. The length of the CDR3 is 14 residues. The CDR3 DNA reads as TGTGCCAGCAGTGAAGGGCCCCGCACAGATACGCAGTATTTT. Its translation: CASSEGPRTDTQYF.

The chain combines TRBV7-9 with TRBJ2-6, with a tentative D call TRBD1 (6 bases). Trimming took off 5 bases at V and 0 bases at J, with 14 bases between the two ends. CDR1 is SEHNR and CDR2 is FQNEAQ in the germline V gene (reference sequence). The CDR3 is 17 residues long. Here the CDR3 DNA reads TGTGCCAGCAGCCTTAAACAGGGTTCCTCTGGGGCCAACGTCCTGACTTTC. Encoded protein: CASSLKQGSSGANVLTF.

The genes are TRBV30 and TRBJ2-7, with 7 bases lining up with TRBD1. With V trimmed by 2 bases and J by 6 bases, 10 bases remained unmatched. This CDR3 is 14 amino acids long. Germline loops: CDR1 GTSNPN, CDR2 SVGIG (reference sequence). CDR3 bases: TGTGCCTGGAGTTCGGGACAGCTAGCTCGCGAGCAGTACTTC. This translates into CAWSSGQLAREQYF.

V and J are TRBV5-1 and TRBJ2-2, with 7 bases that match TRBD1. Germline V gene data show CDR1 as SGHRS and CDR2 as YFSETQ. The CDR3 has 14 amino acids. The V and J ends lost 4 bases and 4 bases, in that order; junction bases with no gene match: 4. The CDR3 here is CASSPGTATGELFF. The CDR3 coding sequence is TGCGCCAGCAGCCCGGGGACAGCCACCGGGGAGCTGTTTTTT.

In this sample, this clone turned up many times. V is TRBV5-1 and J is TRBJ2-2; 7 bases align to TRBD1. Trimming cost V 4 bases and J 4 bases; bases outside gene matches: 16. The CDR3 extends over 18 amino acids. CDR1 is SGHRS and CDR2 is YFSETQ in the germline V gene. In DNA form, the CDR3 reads TGCGCCAGCAGCCCGGGACAGCCTCACAGTGGGGGCACCGGGGAGCTGTTTTTT. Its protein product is CASSPGQPHSGGTGELFF.

CDR3 in amino acids: CASSVEGVGATEAFF. CDR3 nucleotides: TGTGCCAGCAGCGTAGAGGGGGTAGGAGCCACTGAAGCTTTCTTT. The chain is built from TRBV9 and TRBJ1-1; possible D gene TRBD1, 6 bases. The ends were cut back, 0 bases at V and 4 bases at J, with 13 bases in the middle. The CDR3 spans 15 residues. CDR1 and CDR2 (germline): SGDLS, YYNGEE.

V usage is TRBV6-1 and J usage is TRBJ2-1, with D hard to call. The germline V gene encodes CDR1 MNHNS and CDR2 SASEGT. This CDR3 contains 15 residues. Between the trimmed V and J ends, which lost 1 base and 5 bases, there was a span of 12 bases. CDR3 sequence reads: CASSEVTVRNNEQFF. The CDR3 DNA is TGTGCCAGCAGTGAAGTGACGGTGCGGAACAATGAGCAGTTCTTC.

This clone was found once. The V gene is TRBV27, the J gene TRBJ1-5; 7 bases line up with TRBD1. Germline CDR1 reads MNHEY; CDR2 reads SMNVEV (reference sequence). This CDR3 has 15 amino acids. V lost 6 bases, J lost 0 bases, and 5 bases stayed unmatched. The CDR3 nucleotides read TGTGCCAGCAGGTTGGGACAGTATAGCAATCAGCCCCAGCATTTT. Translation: CASRLGQYSNQPQHF.

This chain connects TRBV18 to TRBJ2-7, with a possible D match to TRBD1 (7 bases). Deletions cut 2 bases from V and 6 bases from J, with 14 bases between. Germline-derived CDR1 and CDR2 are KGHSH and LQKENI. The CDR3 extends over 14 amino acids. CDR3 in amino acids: CASSPDREAAEQYF. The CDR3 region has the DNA TGTGCCAGCTCACCAGACAGGGAGGCTGCCGAGCAGTACTTC.

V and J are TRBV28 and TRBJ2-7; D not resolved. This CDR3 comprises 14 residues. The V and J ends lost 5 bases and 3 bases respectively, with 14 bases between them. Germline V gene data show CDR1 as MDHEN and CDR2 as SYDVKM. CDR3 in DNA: TGTGCCAGCAGTCAATTTGGGCAGGACTACGAGCAGTACTTC. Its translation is CASSQFGQDYEQYF. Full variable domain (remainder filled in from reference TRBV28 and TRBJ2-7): DVKVTQSSRYLVKRTGEKVFLECVQDMDHENMFWYRQDPGLGLRLIYFSYDVKMKEKGDIPEGYSVSREKKERFSLILESASTNQTSMYLCASSQFGQDYEQYFGPGTRLTVT.

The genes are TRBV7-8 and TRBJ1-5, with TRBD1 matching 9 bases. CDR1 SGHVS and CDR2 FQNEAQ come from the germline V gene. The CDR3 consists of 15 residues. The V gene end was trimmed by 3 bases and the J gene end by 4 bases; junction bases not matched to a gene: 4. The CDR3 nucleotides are TGTGCCAGCAGCTTTTGGACAGGGGAAAATCAGCCCCAGCATTTT. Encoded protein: CASSFWTGENQPQHF.

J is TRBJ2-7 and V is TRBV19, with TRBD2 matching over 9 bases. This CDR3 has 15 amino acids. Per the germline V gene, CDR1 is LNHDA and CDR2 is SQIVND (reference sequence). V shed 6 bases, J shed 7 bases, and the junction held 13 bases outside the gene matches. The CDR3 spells CASRKLSGSLEEQYF. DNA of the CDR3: TGTGCCAGTAGAAAACTTAGCGGGAGTCTAGAAGAGCAGTACTTC.

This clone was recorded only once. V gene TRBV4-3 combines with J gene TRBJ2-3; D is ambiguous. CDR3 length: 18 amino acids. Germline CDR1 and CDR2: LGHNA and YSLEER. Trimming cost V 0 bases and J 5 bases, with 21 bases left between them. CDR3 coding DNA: TGCGCCAGCAGCCAAGAGCTATCGCTAGACCCAGTTCTAGATACGCAGTATTTT. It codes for CASSQELSLDPVLDTQYF.

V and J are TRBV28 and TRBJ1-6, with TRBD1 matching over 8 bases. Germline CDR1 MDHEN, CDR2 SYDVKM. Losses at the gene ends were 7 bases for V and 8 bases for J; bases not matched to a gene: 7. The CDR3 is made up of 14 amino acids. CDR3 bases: TGTGCCAGCACCCTGGACAGGGAGGATTCACCCCTCCACTTT. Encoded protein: CASTLDREDSPLHF.

The CDR3 here is CASSPPVAQGTGELFF. The CDR3 coding sequence is TGTGCCAGCAGCCCCCCAGTGGCCCAGGGCACCGGGGAGCTGTTTTTT. The chain couples TRBV9 to TRBJ2-2; possible D gene TRBD1, 5 bases. Germline V gene data show CDR1 as SGDLS and CDR2 as YYNGEE. The V end was cut by 4 bases, the J end by 4 bases, with 17 bases between. The CDR3 is 16 residues long.

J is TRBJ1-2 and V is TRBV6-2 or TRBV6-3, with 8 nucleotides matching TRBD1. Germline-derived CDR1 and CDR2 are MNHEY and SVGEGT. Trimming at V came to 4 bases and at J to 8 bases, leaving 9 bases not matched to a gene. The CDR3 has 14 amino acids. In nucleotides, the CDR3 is TGTGCCAGCAGTTCAGACAGGGGTTTGAGCGGCTACACCTTC. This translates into CASSSDRGLSGYTF.

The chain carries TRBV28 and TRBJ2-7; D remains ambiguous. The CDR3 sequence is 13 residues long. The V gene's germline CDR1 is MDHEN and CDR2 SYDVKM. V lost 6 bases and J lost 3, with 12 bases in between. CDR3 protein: CASRASGGYEQYF. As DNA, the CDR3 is TGTGCCAGCAGAGCATCGGGTGGCTACGAGCAGTACTTC.

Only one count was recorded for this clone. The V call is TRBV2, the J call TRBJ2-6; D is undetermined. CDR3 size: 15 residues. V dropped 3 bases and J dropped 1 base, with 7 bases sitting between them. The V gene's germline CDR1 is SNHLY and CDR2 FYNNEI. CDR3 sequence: CASSDWLSGANVLTF. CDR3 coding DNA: TGTGCCAGCAGTGACTGGCTGTCTGGGGCCAACGTCCTGACTTTC.